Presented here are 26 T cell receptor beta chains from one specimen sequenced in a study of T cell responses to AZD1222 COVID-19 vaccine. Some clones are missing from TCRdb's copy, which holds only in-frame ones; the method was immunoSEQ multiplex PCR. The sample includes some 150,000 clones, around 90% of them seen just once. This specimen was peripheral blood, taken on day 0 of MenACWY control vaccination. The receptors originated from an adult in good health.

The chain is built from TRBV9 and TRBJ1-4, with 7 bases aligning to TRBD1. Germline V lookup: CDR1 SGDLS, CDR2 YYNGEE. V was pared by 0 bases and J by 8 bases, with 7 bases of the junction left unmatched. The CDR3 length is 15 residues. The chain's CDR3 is CASSVEPNRGEKLFF. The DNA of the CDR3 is TGTGCCAGCAGCGTAGAGCCTAACAGGGGCGAAAAACTGTTTTTT.

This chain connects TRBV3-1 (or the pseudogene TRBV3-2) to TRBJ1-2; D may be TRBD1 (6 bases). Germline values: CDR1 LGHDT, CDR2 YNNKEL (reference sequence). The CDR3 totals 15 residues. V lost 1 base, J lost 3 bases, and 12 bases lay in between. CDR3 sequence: CASSQGRTADYGYTF. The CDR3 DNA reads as TGTGCCAGCAGCCAAGGTCGGACAGCGGACTATGGCTACACCTTC.

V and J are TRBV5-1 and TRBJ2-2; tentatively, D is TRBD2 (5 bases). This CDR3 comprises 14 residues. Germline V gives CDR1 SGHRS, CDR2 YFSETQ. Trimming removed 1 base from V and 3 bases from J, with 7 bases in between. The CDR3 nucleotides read TGCGCCAGCAGCTTGCGGGGAGACACCGGGGAGCTGTTTTTT. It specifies CASSLRGDTGELFF.

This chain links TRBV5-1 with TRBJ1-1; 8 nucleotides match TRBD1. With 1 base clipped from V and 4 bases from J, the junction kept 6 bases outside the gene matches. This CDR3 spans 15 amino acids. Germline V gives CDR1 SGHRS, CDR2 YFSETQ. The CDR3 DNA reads TGCGCCAGCAGCTTGACGGCAGGGGGCAGCACTGAAGCTTTCTTT. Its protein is CASSLTAGGSTEAFF.

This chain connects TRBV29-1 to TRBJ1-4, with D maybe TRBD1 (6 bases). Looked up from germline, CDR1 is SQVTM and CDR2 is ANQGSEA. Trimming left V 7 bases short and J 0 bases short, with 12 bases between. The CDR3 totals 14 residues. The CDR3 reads CSALDSSTNEKLFF. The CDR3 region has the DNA TGCAGCGCTTTGGACAGTTCAACTAATGAAAAACTGTTTTTT.

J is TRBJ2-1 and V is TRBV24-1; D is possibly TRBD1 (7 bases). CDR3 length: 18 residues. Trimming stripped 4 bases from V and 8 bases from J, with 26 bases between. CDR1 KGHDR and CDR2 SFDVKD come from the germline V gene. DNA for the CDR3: TGTGCCACCAGTGACTCAGTAAGGAGGGGGCTAGGCGGCGATGAGCAGTTCTTC. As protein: CATSDSVRRGLGGDEQFF.

CDR3 region: CASSYGSEAFF. The CDR3 DNA is TGTGCCAGCAGCTACGGCTCTGAAGCTTTCTTT. The chain uses TRBV11-3 and TRBJ1-1; D is unclear. Looked up from germline, CDR1 is SGHNT and CDR2 is YENEEA. V was trimmed by 4 bases and J by 6 bases, leaving 6 bases between them. The CDR3 sequence is 11 residues long.

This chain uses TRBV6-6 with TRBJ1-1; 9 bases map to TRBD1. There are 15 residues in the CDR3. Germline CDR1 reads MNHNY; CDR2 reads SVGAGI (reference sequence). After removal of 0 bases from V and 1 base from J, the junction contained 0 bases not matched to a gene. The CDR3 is CASSYSGQGNTEAFF. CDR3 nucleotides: TGTGCCAGCAGTTACTCGGGACAGGGGAACACTGAAGCTTTCTTT.

CDR3 sequence reads: CASSVGRTAGELFF. The CDR3 bases are TGTGCCAGCAGCGTAGGGAGGACGGCCGGGGAGCTGTTTTTT. The chain is built from TRBV9 and TRBJ2-2, with D maybe TRBD2 (5 bases). CDR3 size: 14 residues. Trimming removed 0 bases from V and 6 bases from J, with 9 bases in between. The germline V gene has CDR1 SGDLS and CDR2 YYNGEE. Combining the CDR3 with reference TRBV9 and TRBJ2-2 gives the whole variable domain DSGVTQTPKHLITATGQRVTLRCSPRSGDLSVYWYQQSLDQGLQFLIQYYNGEERAKGNILERFSAQQFPDLHSELNLSSLELGDSALYFCASSVGRTAGELFFGEGSRLTVL.

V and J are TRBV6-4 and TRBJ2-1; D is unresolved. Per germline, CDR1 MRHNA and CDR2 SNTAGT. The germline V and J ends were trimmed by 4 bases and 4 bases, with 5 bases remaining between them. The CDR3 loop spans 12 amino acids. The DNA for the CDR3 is TGTGCCAGCAGTGGCGGATACAATGAGCAGTTCTTC. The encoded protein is CASSGGYNEQFF.

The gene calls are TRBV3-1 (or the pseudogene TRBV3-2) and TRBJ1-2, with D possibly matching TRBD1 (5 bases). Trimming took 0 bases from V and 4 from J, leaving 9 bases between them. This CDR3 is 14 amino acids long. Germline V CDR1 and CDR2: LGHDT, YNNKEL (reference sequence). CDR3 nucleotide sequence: TGTGCCAGCAGCCAAGACCCGGACACCTATGGCTACACCTTC. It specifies CASSQDPDTYGYTF.

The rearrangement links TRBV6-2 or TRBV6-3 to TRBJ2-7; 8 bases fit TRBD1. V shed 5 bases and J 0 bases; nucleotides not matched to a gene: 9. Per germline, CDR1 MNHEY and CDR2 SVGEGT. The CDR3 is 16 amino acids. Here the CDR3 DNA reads TGTGCCAGCAGTCGTAGGGGACAGGTGAGCTCCTACGAGCAGTACTTC. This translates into CASSRRGQVSSYEQYF.

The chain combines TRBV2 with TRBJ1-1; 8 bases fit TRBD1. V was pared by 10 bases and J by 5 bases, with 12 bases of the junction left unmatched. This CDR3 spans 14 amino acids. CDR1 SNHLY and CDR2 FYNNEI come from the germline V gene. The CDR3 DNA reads TGTGCCACCCTTCAATCAGGGGGCAGAACTGAAGCTTTCTTT. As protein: CATLQSGGRTEAFF.

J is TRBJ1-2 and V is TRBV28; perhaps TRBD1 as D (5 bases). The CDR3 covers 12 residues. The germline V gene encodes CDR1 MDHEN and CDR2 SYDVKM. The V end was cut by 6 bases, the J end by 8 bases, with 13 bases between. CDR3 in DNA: TGTGCCAGCAGCCTCGACAGCCGAGGCTACACCTTC. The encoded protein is CASSLDSRGYTF.

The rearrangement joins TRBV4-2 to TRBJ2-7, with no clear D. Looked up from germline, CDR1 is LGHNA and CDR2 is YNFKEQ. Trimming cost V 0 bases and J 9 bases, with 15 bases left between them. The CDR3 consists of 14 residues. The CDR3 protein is CASSQEERPTGQYF. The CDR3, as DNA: TGTGCCAGCAGCCAAGAGGAGAGGCCTACGGGGCAGTACTTC.

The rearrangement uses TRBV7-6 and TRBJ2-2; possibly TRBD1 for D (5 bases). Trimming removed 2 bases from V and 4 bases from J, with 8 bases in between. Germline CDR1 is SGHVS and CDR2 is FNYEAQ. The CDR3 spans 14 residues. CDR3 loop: CASSLYRTTGELFF. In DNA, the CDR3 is TGTGCCAGCAGCTTATACAGGACCACCGGGGAGCTGTTTTTT.

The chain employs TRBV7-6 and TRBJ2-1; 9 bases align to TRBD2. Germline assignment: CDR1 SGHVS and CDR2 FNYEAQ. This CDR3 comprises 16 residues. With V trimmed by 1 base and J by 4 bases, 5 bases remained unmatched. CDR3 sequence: CASSLVLAGQYNEQFF. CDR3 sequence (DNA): TGTGCCAGCAGCTTAGTACTAGCGGGCCAATACAATGAGCAGTTCTTC.

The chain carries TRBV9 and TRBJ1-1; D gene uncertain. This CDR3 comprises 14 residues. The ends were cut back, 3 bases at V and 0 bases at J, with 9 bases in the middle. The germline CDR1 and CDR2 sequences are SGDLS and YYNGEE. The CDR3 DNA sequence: TGTGCCAGCAGCGCCGGACTCTTGAACACTGAAGCTTTCTTT. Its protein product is CASSAGLLNTEAFF. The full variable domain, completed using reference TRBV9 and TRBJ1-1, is DSGVTQTPKHLITATGQRVTLRCSPRSGDLSVYWYQQSLDQGLQFLIQYYNGEERAKGNILERFSAQQFPDLHSELNLSSLELGDSALYFCASSAGLLNTEAFFGQGTRLTVV.

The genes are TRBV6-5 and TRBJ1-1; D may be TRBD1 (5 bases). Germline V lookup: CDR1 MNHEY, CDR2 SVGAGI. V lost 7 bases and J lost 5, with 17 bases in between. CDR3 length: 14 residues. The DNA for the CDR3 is TGTGCCAGCAAGGGAGGCAGGGAGGGTACTGAAGCTTTCTTT. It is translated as CASKGGREGTEAFF.

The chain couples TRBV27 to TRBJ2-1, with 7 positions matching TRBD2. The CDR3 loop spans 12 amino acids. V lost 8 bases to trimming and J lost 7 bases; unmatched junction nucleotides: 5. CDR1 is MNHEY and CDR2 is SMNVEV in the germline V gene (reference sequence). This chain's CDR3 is CASGRAGNEQFF. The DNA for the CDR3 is TGTGCCAGCGGGAGGGCCGGGAATGAGCAGTTCTTC.

As DNA, the CDR3 is TGTGCCAGCAGCATTGACAGGGGGGATAATTCACCCCTCCACTTT. It is translated as CASSIDRGDNSPLHF. The V gene is TRBV6-4, the J gene TRBJ1-6; TRBD1 matches at 9 bases. The J segment lost 5 bases and the V segment lost 6 bases, leaving 5 bases of the junction unmatched. Germline CDR1 MRHNA, CDR2 SNTAGT. This CDR3 has 15 amino acids.

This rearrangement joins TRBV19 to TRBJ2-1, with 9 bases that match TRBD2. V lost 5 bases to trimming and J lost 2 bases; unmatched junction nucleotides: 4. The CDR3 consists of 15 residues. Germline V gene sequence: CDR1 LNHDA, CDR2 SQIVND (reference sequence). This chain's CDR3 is CASSRREGPYNEQFF. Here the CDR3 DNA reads TGTGCCAGTAGTCGGCGGGAGGGCCCCTACAATGAGCAGTTCTTC.

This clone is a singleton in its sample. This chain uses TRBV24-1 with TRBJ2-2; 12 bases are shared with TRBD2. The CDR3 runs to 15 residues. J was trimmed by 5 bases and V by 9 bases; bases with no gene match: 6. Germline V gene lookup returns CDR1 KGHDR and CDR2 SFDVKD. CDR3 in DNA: TGTGCCACCGCCCGGACTAGCGGGAATACCGGGGAGCTGTTTTTT. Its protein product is CATARTSGNTGELFF.

The CDR3: CASSPRNKAWQAETQYF. As DNA, the CDR3 is TGTGCCAGCAGCCCTCGCAACAAGGCCTGGCAGGCAGAGACCCAGTACTTC. This chain uses TRBV14 with TRBJ2-5; D is undetermined. The CDR3 length is 17 residues. Germline loops: CDR1 SGHDN, CDR2 FVKESK. The ends were cut back, 4 bases at V and 4 bases at J, with 22 bases in the middle. The complete variable domain, with remaining parts taken from reference TRBV14 and TRBJ2-5, reads EAGVTQFPSHSVIEKGQTVTLRCDPISGHDNLYWYRRVMGKEIKFLLHFVKESKQDESGMPNNRFLAERTGGTYSTLKVQPAELEDSGVYFCASSPRNKAWQAETQYFGPGTRLLVL.

As DNA, the CDR3 is TGTGCCAGCAGTTTCCTCCCCGAGAGATCTTGGGGCAATCAGCCCCAGCATTTT. Translating it yields CASSFLPERSWGNQPQHF. The chain joins TRBV6-2 or TRBV6-3 to TRBJ1-5; D unclear. CDR1 and CDR2 from the germline V gene are MNHEY and SVGEGT. V lost 4 bases and J 2 bases, leaving 21 bases between the germline ends. The CDR3 runs 18 residues.

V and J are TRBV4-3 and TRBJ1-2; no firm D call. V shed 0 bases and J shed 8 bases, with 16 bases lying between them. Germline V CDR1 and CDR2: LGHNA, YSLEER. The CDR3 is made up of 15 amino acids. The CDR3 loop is CASSQDLGIGRGYTF. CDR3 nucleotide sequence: TGCGCCAGCAGCCAAGATCTTGGGATAGGGCGCGGCTACACCTTC.